The rows below give T cell receptor beta chains drawn from one sample of a study of blood T cell repertoires in COVID-19. Clones were sequenced by immunoSEQ multiplex PCR, and TCRdb holds only the in-frame ones, with some missing. The sample has 300,000 to 400,000 clones; approximately 88% are singletons. Sequencing was carried out using peripheral blood. The receptor source for this set is a man between 25 and 39 years old with COVID-19, enrolled during active disease. Both conserved end residues are part of each CDR3. Each record gives: D gene, clone size, J gene, V gene, CDR3 DNA, CDR3 protein. D genes are given only for firm matches. Clone size is shown for a subset of rows, as once, few, many or a class of expanded clone.

d_gene: TRBD1
abundance: NA
j_gene: TRBJ1-4
v_gene: TRBV7-2
CDR3nt: TGTGCCAGCAGTACGACAGGGGCTTATGAAAAACTGTTTTTT
CDR3aa: CASSTTGAYEKLFF

d_gene: TRBD2
abundance: NA
j_gene: TRBJ2-7
v_gene: TRBV7-9
CDR3nt: TGTGCCAGCAGCTTACTAGCGGGGGCGAACTACGAGCAGTACTTC
CDR3aa: CASSLLAGANYEQYF

d_gene: NA
abundance: NA
j_gene: TRBJ1-2
v_gene: TRBV3-1/TRBV3-2
CDR3nt: TGTGCCAGCAGCCACCGACTTACCCCGGGGTATGGCTACACCTTC
CDR3aa: CASSHRLTPGYGYTF

d_gene: TRBD1
abundance: NA
j_gene: TRBJ1-2
v_gene: TRBV6-6
CDR3nt: TGTGCCAGCAGTCCGTCGTCCGGGACAGGCTATGGCTACACCTTC
CDR3aa: CASSPSSGTGYGYTF

d_gene: NA
abundance: NA
j_gene: TRBJ2-3
v_gene: TRBV6-6
CDR3nt: TGTGCCAGCAGCCTGTCGACAGATACGCAGTATTTT
CDR3aa: CASSLSTDTQYF

d_gene: NA
abundance: NA
j_gene: TRBJ1-3
v_gene: TRBV2
CDR3nt: TGTGCCAGCAAGACTGCTCTGGGTTTCTCTGGAAACACCATATATTTT
CDR3aa: CASKTALGFSGNTIYF

d_gene: NA
abundance: NA
j_gene: TRBJ1-5
v_gene: TRBV24-1
CDR3nt: TGTGCCACCAGGAGGAGGGGGGGAGAGGCCCAGCATTTT
CDR3aa: CATRRRGGEAQHF

d_gene: TRBD2
abundance: many
j_gene: TRBJ2-7
v_gene: TRBV7-2
CDR3nt: TGTGCCAGCAGCTTAGCCGGGAGGGCCGGGGCCATCAGATACGAGCAGTACTTC
CDR3aa: CASSLAGRAGAIRYEQYF

d_gene: NA
abundance: NA
j_gene: TRBJ2-1
v_gene: TRBV6-5
CDR3nt: TGTGCCAGCAGTTTTGACAGTTACAATGAGCAGTTCTTC
CDR3aa: CASSFDSYNEQFF

d_gene: NA
abundance: NA
j_gene: TRBJ1-1
v_gene: TRBV19
CDR3nt: TGTGCCACCGGGCCCTCCAACAGGCCGTCTGAAGCTTTCTTT
CDR3aa: CATGPSNRPSEAFF

d_gene: NA
abundance: few
j_gene: TRBJ2-3
v_gene: TRBV7-2
CDR3nt: TGTGCCAGCAGCCTCTACACAGATACGCAGTATTTT
CDR3aa: CASSLYTDTQYF

d_gene: NA
abundance: NA
j_gene: TRBJ2-7
v_gene: TRBV15
CDR3nt: TGTGCCACCAGCGAGAGAGGGGGGGGACGGGACTACGAGCAGTACTTC
CDR3aa: CATSERGGGRDYEQYF

d_gene: TRBD2
abundance: once
j_gene: TRBJ2-3
v_gene: TRBV27
CDR3nt: TGTGCCAGCAGTCTTGGACTAGCGACTGATACGCAGTATTTT
CDR3aa: CASSLGLATDTQYF

d_gene: TRBD1
abundance: NA
j_gene: TRBJ2-7
v_gene: TRBV19
CDR3nt: TGTGCCACCCGGGACAGCTACGAGCAGTACTTC
CDR3aa: CATRDSYEQYF

d_gene: TRBD2
abundance: NA
j_gene: TRBJ2-2
v_gene: TRBV11-2
CDR3nt: TGTGCCAGCAGCCGAGCGGGAGTGGGCACCGGGGAGCTGTTTTTT
CDR3aa: CASSRAGVGTGELFF

d_gene: TRBD2
abundance: NA
j_gene: TRBJ2-1
v_gene: TRBV18
CDR3nt: TGTGCCAGCTCACCAGAGAGCGGGGCTCACAATGAGCAGTTCTTC
CDR3aa: CASSPESGAHNEQFF

d_gene: TRBD1
abundance: NA
j_gene: TRBJ2-1
v_gene: TRBV9
CDR3nt: TGTGCCAGCAGCCCCCAAGGGGGCACAATCTACAATGAGCAGTTCTTC
CDR3aa: CASSPQGGTIYNEQFF

d_gene: NA
abundance: NA
j_gene: TRBJ2-5
v_gene: TRBV5-8
CDR3nt: TGTGCCAGCAGCTTGTTCAGGGTAGGAAAGACCCAGTACTTC
CDR3aa: CASSLFRVGKTQYF

d_gene: NA
abundance: NA
j_gene: TRBJ1-2
v_gene: TRBV24-1
CDR3nt: TGTGCCACCAGCCAGGGTTATGGCTACACCTTC
CDR3aa: CATSQGYGYTF

d_gene: TRBD2
abundance: NA
j_gene: TRBJ2-1
v_gene: TRBV4-3
CDR3nt: TGCGCCAGCAGCCAAGATAACGGGAGGGGACTAGCGGGAGGGCCGTACAATGAGCAGTTCTTC
CDR3aa: CASSQDNGRGLAGGPYNEQFF

d_gene: NA
abundance: NA
j_gene: TRBJ2-1
v_gene: TRBV4-3
CDR3nt: TGCGCCAGCAGCCCTGACTTTCTCTCCTACAATGAGCAGTTCTTC
CDR3aa: CASSPDFLSYNEQFF

d_gene: NA
abundance: NA
j_gene: TRBJ1-5
v_gene: TRBV3-1/TRBV3-2
CDR3nt: TGTGCCAGCAGCCAAGGCGATCGGAGGTATAGCAATCAGCCCCAGCATTTT
CDR3aa: CASSQGDRRYSNQPQHF

d_gene: NA
abundance: NA
j_gene: TRBJ2-7
v_gene: TRBV6-2/TRBV6-3
CDR3nt: TGTGCCAGCAGTGACTCCCGGGGACAAGGGCGGTACGAGCAGTACTTC
CDR3aa: CASSDSRGQGRYEQYF

d_gene: NA
abundance: NA
j_gene: TRBJ1-2
v_gene: TRBV7-9
CDR3nt: TGTGCCAGCAGCTTAGGGGGCGCCTTGAATGGCTACACCTTC
CDR3aa: CASSLGGALNGYTF

d_gene: NA
abundance: NA
j_gene: TRBJ1-1
v_gene: TRBV6-2/TRBV6-3
CDR3nt: TGTGCCAGCAGCCCCTGGGACTCTGGGGCTTTCTTT
CDR3aa: CASSPWDSGAFF

d_gene: NA
abundance: once
j_gene: TRBJ1-4
v_gene: TRBV4-1
CDR3nt: TGCGCCAGCAGCCCCCACAGCAGGGGACCTCTGGAAAAACTGTTTTTT
CDR3aa: CASSPHSRGPLEKLFF

d_gene: NA
abundance: NA
j_gene: TRBJ1-2
v_gene: TRBV7-3
CDR3nt: TGTGCCAGCAGCTCGCCCGGACAGTTCCGCTACACCTTC
CDR3aa: CASSSPGQFRYTF

d_gene: NA
abundance: NA
j_gene: TRBJ1-1
v_gene: TRBV29-1
CDR3nt: TGCAGCGTTGAAGATGGGGGCAGGCCTGAAGCTTTCTTT
CDR3aa: CSVEDGGRPEAFF

d_gene: NA
abundance: few
j_gene: TRBJ1-3
v_gene: TRBV11-2
CDR3nt: TGTGCCAGCAGCAACAGTCAGGGGAGCTCTGGAAACACCATATATTTT
CDR3aa: CASSNSQGSSGNTIYF

d_gene: NA
abundance: NA
j_gene: TRBJ1-3
v_gene: TRBV28
CDR3nt: TGTGCCAGCAGTTTAATCGGAGCTGGAAACACCATATATTTT
CDR3aa: CASSLIGAGNTIYF

d_gene: NA
abundance: NA
j_gene: TRBJ1-4
v_gene: TRBV11-2
CDR3nt: TGTGCCAGCAGCCCCACTCGGGTTGAAAAATTGTTTTTT
CDR3aa: CASSPTRVEKLFF

d_gene: TRBD1
abundance: NA
j_gene: TRBJ1-3
v_gene: TRBV5-1
CDR3nt: TGCGCCAGCAGCTTGGAGGGACAGTTCCTCTCTGGAAACACCATATATTTT
CDR3aa: CASSLEGQFLSGNTIYF

d_gene: TRBD1
abundance: once
j_gene: TRBJ1-2
v_gene: TRBV12-3/TRBV12-4
CDR3nt: TGTGCCAGCAGCCTACAGGGGGACTATGGCTACACCTTC
CDR3aa: CASSLQGDYGYTF

d_gene: TRBD1
abundance: once
j_gene: TRBJ2-1
v_gene: TRBV7-9
CDR3nt: TGTGCCAGCAGCGCAGGACAGGTAGGGGGTTACTACAATGAGCAGTTCTTC
CDR3aa: CASSAGQVGGYYNEQFF

d_gene: TRBD2
abundance: once
j_gene: TRBJ2-2
v_gene: TRBV19
CDR3nt: TGTGCCAGTAGTTCCCGGACTAGCCGGGAGCTGTTTTTT
CDR3aa: CASSSRTSRELFF

d_gene: TRBD2
abundance: NA
j_gene: TRBJ2-3
v_gene: TRBV4-1
CDR3nt: TGCGCCAGCAGCCAAGGAAGGCTAGCGGGGGGCACAGATACGCAGTATTTT
CDR3aa: CASSQGRLAGGTDTQYF

d_gene: NA
abundance: NA
j_gene: TRBJ1-4
v_gene: TRBV9
CDR3nt: TGTGCCAGCAGCGTAGCCTTAAATGAAAAACTGTTTTTT
CDR3aa: CASSVALNEKLFF

d_gene: NA
abundance: NA
j_gene: TRBJ2-7
v_gene: TRBV7-8
CDR3nt: TGTGCCAGCAGCTCTGCCCCGGGCTACGAGCAGTACTTC
CDR3aa: CASSSAPGYEQYF

d_gene: NA
abundance: NA
j_gene: TRBJ1-5
v_gene: TRBV6-2/TRBV6-3
CDR3nt: TGTGCCAGCAGCCACAATAGCAATCAGCCCCAGCATTTT
CDR3aa: CASSHNSNQPQHF

d_gene: NA
abundance: once
j_gene: TRBJ1-2
v_gene: TRBV21-1
CDR3nt: TGTGCCAGCAGCAATTGTTTCCCACCGAGGGGCTACACCTTC
CDR3aa: CASSNCFPPRGYTF

d_gene: TRBD2
abundance: NA
j_gene: TRBJ2-7
v_gene: TRBV27
CDR3nt: TGTGCCAGCAGTTCTCTAGCGGGAGTAATCGAGCAGTACTTC
CDR3aa: CASSSLAGVIEQYF

d_gene: TRBD1
abundance: NA
j_gene: TRBJ1-1
v_gene: TRBV6-5
CDR3nt: TGTGCCAGCAGTTACTCCGGGACAGGGAACACTGAAGCTTTCTTT
CDR3aa: CASSYSGTGNTEAFF

d_gene: TRBD2
abundance: NA
j_gene: TRBJ2-5
v_gene: TRBV2
CDR3nt: TGTGCCAGCAGTCGTCGACTAGCGGGAGAGGGAGAGACCCAGTACTTC
CDR3aa: CASSRRLAGEGETQYF

d_gene: NA
abundance: NA
j_gene: TRBJ2-7
v_gene: TRBV2
CDR3nt: TGTGCCAGCTTTTGGGGGCTCGAGAAGTACTTC
CDR3aa: CASFWGLEKYF

d_gene: TRBD1
abundance: NA
j_gene: TRBJ2-7
v_gene: TRBV5-1
CDR3nt: TGCGCCAGCAGCGAGGGACAGGGTGCCTACGAGCAGTACTTC
CDR3aa: CASSEGQGAYEQYF

d_gene: NA
abundance: NA
j_gene: TRBJ2-1
v_gene: TRBV19
CDR3nt: TGTGCCAGTAGTATAAGTCGGGAGCTCGGTAATGAGCAGTTCTTC
CDR3aa: CASSISRELGNEQFF

d_gene: NA
abundance: NA
j_gene: TRBJ1-4
v_gene: TRBV4-2
CDR3nt: TGTGCCAGCAGCCAGGGACATGGGAATGAAAAACTGTTTTTT
CDR3aa: CASSQGHGNEKLFF

d_gene: TRBD2
abundance: NA
j_gene: TRBJ2-7
v_gene: TRBV28
CDR3nt: TGTGCCAGCAGTTTCTCAAAGACCGGGACTAGCTTCGACGAGCAGTACTTC
CDR3aa: CASSFSKTGTSFDEQYF

d_gene: NA
abundance: NA
j_gene: TRBJ2-1
v_gene: TRBV7-8
CDR3nt: TGTGCCAGCAGCAGTTCTCTGACTTACTCCTCCTACAATGAGCAGTTCTTC
CDR3aa: CASSSSLTYSSYNEQFF

d_gene: TRBD1
abundance: NA
j_gene: TRBJ1-2
v_gene: TRBV29-1
CDR3nt: TGCAGCGTGGGGTCCGGGACAGGGGGCGTTGGCTACACCTTC
CDR3aa: CSVGSGTGGVGYTF

d_gene: NA
abundance: NA
j_gene: TRBJ1-1
v_gene: TRBV7-9
CDR3nt: TGTGCCAGCAGCTTAGCGGTTCTAGAGAACACTGAAGCTTTCTTT
CDR3aa: CASSLAVLENTEAFF

d_gene: NA
abundance: NA
j_gene: TRBJ2-1
v_gene: TRBV6-4
CDR3nt: TGTGCCACCCGTGAGGGGGGGTTCGGTGAGCAGTTCTTC
CDR3aa: CATREGGFGEQFF

d_gene: NA
abundance: NA
j_gene: TRBJ2-6
v_gene: TRBV5-1
CDR3nt: TGCGCCAGCAGCTTGGCGGGGTCCACTGGGGCCAACGTCCTGACTTTC
CDR3aa: CASSLAGSTGANVLTF

d_gene: NA
abundance: NA
j_gene: TRBJ2-5
v_gene: TRBV15
CDR3nt: TGTGCCACCAGCAGAGTCCAGTCTCAGCAAGAGACCCAGTACTTC
CDR3aa: CATSRVQSQQETQYF

d_gene: NA
abundance: NA
j_gene: TRBJ2-1
v_gene: TRBV19
CDR3nt: TGTGCCAGTAGTATAGCGGGTGCCCCTTACAATGAGCAGTTCTTC
CDR3aa: CASSIAGAPYNEQFF